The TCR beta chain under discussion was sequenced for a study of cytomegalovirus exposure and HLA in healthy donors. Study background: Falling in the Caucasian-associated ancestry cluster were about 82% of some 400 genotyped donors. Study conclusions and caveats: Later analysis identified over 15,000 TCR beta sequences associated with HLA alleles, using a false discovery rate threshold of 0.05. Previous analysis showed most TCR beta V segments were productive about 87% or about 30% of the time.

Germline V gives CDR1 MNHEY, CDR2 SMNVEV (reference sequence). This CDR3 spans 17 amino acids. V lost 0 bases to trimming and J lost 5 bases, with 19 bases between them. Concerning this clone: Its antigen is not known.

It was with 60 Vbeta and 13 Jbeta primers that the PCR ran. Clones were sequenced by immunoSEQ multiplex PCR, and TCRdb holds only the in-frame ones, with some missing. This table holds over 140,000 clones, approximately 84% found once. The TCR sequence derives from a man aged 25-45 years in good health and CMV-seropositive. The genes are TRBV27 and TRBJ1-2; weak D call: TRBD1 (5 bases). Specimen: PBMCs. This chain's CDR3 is CASSLSVRQGTNYGYTF. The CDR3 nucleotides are TGTGCCAGCAGTTTATCGGTTCGGCAGGGCACAAATTATGGCTACACCTTC.